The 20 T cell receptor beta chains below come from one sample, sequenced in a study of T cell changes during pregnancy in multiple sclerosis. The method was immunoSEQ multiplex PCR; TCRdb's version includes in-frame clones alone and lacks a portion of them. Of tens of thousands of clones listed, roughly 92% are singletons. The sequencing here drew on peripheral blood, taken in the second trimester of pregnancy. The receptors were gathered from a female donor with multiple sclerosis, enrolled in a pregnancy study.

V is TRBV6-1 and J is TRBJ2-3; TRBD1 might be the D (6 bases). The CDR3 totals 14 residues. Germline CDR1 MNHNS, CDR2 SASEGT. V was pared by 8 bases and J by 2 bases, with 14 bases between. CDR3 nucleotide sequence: TGTGCCAGCGGGACGGGACAAGTCACAGATACGCAGTATTTT. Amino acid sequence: CASGTGQVTDTQYF.

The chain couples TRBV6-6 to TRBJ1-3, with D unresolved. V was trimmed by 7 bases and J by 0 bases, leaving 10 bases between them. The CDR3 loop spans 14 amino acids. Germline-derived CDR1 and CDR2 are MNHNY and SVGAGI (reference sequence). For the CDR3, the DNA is TGTGCCAGCACCCGGTTAGACTCTGGAAACACCATATATTTT. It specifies CASTRLDSGNTIYF.

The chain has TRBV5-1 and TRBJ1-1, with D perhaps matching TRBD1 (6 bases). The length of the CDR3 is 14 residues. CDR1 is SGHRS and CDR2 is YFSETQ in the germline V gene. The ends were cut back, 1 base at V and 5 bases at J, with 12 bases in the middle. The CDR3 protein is CASSLYREGTEAFF. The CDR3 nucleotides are TGCGCCAGCAGCTTGTACAGGGAGGGGACTGAAGCTTTCTTT.

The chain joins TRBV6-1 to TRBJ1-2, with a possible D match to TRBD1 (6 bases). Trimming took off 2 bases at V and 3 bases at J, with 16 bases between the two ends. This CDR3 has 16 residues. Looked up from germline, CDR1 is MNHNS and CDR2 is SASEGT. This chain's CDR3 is CASSEFITRGDYGYTF. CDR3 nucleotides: TGTGCCAGCAGTGAATTTATCACCAGGGGTGACTATGGCTACACCTTC.

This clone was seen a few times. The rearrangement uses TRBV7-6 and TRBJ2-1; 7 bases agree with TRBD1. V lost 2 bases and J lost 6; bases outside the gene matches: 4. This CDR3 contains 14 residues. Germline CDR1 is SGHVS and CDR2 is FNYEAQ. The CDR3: CASSLLAGGNEQFF. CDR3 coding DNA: TGTGCCAGCAGCTTATTGGCAGGGGGCAATGAGCAGTTCTTC.

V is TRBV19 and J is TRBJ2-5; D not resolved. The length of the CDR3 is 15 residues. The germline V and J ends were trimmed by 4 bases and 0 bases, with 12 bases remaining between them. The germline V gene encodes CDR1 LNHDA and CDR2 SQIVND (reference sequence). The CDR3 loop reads CASSSPSGYQETQYF. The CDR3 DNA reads TGTGCCAGTAGTAGCCCGTCCGGGTACCAAGAGACCCAGTACTTC.

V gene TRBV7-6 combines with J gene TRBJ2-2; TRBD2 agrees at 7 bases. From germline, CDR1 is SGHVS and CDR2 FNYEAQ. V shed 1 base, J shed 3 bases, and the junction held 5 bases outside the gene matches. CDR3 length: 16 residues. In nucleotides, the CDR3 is TGTGCCAGCAGCTTAGACTGGGGAGGGTACACCGGGGAGCTGTTTTTT. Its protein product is CASSLDWGGYTGELFF.

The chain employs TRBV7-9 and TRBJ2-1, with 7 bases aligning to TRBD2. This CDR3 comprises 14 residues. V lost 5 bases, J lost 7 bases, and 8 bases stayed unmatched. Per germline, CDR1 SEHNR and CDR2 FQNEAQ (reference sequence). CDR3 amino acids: CASSLRLADNEQFF. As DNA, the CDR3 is TGTGCCAGCAGCCTAAGGCTAGCGGATAATGAGCAGTTCTTC.

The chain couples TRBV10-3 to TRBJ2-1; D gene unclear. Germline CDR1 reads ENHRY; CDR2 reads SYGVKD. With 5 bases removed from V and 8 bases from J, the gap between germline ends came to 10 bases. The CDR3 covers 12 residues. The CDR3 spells CAISTPPDEQFF. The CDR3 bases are TGTGCCATCAGTACCCCGCCAGATGAGCAGTTCTTC.

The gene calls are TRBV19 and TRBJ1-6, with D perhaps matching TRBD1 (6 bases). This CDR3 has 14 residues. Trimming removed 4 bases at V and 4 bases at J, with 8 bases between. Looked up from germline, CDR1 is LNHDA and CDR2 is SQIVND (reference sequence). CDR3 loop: CASSTDSYNSPLHF. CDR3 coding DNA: TGTGCCAGTAGTACGGACAGTTATAATTCACCCCTCCACTTT.

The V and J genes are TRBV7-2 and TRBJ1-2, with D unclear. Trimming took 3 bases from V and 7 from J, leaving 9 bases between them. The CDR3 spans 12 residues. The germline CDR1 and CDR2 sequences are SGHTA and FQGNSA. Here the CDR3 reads CASSLGERGYTF. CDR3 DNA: TGTGCCAGCAGCTTGGGCGAACGTGGCTACACCTTC.

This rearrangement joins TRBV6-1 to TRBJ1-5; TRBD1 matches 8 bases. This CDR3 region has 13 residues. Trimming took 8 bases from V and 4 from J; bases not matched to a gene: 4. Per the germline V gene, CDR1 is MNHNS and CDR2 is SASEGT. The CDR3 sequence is CASGGQGNQPQHF. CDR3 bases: TGTGCCAGCGGAGGACAGGGAAATCAGCCCCAGCATTTT.

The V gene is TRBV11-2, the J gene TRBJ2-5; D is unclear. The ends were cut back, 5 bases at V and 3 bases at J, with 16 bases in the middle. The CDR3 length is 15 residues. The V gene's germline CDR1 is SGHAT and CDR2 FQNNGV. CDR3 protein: CASSPLRSSEETQYF. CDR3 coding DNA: TGTGCCAGCAGCCCGCTACGGTCCAGCGAAGAGACCCAGTACTTC.

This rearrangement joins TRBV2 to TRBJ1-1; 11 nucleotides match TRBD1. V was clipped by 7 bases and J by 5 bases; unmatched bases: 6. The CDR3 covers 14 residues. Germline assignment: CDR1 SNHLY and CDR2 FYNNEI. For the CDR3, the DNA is TGTGCCAGCAAACGGACAGGGGGCAGGACTGAAGCTTTCTTT. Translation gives CASKRTGGRTEAFF.

The chain's CDR3 is CASMRLSGAGVRGQYF. CDR3 coding DNA: TGTGCCAGCATGCGATTGAGCGGAGCGGGTGTACGGGGGCAGTACTTC. This chain uses TRBV28 with TRBJ2-7; D possibly corresponds to TRBD2 (6 bases). V gave up 7 bases and J gave up 9 bases, with 28 bases separating them. CDR3 length equals 16 residues. CDR1 and CDR2 from the germline V gene are MDHEN and SYDVKM.

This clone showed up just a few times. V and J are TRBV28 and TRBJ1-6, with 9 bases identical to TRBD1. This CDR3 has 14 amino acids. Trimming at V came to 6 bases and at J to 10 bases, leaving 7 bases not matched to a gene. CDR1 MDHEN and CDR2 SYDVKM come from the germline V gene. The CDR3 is CASRPSGQGSPLHF. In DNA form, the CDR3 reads TGTGCCAGCAGGCCCTCGGGACAGGGATCACCCCTCCACTTT.

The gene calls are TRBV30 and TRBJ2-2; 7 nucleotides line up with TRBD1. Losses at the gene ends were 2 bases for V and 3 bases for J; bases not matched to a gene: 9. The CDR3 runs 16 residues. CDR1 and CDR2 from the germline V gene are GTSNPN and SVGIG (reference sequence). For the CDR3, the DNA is TGTGCCTGGAGTTACTTGGGGCAGGGGGACACCGGGGAGCTGTTTTTT. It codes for CAWSYLGQGDTGELFF.

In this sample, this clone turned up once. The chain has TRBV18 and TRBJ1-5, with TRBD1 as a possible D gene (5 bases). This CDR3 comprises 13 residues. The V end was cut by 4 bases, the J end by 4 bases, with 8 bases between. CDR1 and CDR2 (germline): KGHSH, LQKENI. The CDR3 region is CASSQRGNQPQHF. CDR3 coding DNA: TGTGCCAGCTCACAAAGGGGTAATCAGCCCCAGCATTTT. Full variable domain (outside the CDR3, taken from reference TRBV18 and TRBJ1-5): NAGVMQNPRHLVRRRGQEARLRCSPMKGHSHVYWYRQLPEEGLKFMVYLQKENIIDESGMPKERFSAEFPKEGPSILRIQQVVRGDSAAYFCASSQRGNQPQHFGDGTRLSIL.

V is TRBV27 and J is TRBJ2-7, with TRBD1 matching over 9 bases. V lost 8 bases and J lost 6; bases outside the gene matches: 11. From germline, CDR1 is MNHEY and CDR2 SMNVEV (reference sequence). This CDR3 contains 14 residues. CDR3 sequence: CASRRTGVTFEQYF. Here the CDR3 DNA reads TGTGCCAGCCGGAGGACAGGGGTAACCTTCGAGCAGTACTTC.

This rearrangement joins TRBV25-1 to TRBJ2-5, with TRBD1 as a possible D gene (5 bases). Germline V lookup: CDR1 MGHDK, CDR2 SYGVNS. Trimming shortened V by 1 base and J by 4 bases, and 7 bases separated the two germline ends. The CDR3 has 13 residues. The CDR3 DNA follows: TGTGCCAGCAGTGAATGGCAGGGAGAGACCCAGTACTTC. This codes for CASSEWQGETQYF.